This TCR beta chain was identified in a study of cytomegalovirus exposure and HLA in healthy donors. The CDR3 runs 17 residues. Germline V gene data show CDR1 as LGHNA and CDR2 as YSLEER. Trimming took 5 bases from V and 1 from J, leaving 20 bases between them. PCR amplification relied on 60 Vbeta primers (plus 13 Jbeta primers). The protocol was immunoSEQ multiplex PCR, while the TCRdb copy is restricted to in-frame clones and leaves out a portion. The sample consists of some 98,000 clones, 81% of them appearing once. For this clone: Its antigen is unknown.

Study-wide results and caveats: Several of the most significant clusters appeared linked to common viral pathogens, based on a later analysis. Reported performance of the classifier showed diagnosis of cytomegalovirus status with high specificity and sensitivity. A few V segments could not be told apart, such as TRBV6-2 and TRBV6-3, and were left out. Altogether, 160 or so TCR beta chains were recorded as cytomegalovirus-associated.

What was sequenced was PBMCs. This chain uses TRBV4-3 with TRBJ1-2; D is unclear. The clonotype was recovered from a human donor in good health. This CDR3 is CASSEFKSGEDNYGYTF. In DNA form, the CDR3 reads TGCGCCAGCAGCGAATTTAAGAGCGGGGAGGATAACTATGGCTACACCTTC.